The clone carrying this T cell receptor beta chain was observed a single time. Its target is unknown. The sample carries other DNA sequences with the same CDR3. The study ran its PCR with 60 Vbeta and 13 Jbeta primers. The protocol was immunoSEQ multiplex PCR, while the TCRdb copy is restricted to in-frame clones and leaves out a portion. The data hold 210,000 or so clones, with roughly 90% observed a single time. The source of the sample is a study of cytomegalovirus exposure and HLA in healthy donors. General study findings and limits: Across donors, presence/absence analyses took sequencing depth to be roughly uniform. A later analysis found that most CMV-associated TCR beta chains appeared HLA-restricted. Association of a missense DCLRE1C variant with TCR beta V- and J-gene trimming was reported in a later analysis. The sole available immune exposure information was CMV serostatus.

The CDR3 is 13 residues long. CDR1 WSHSY and CDR2 SAAADI come from the germline V gene. The V end lost 4 bases, the J end lost 3 bases, and 9 bases lay between the germline ends. This clonotype was obtained from a woman aged 18-30 years in good health and CMV-seronegative. The rearrangement links TRBV10-2 to TRBJ1-2, with D maybe TRBD1 (6 bases). The sequenced sample consisted of PBMCs. The CDR3 bases are TGCGCCAGCAGTGGACAGGTGGACTATGGCTACACCTTC. This codes for CASSGQVDYGYTF.